The 14 T cell receptor beta chains below all came from one sample that was sequenced in a study of blood T cell repertoires in COVID-19. Measured with immunoSEQ multiplex PCR; TCRdb has only the in-frame clones, and not every one. The data contain 150,000 to 200,000 clones, around 83% of them seen just once; the ten biggest clones take up 6% to 8.5%. Sample: peripheral blood. These receptors were taken from a woman aged 65 to 85 with COVID-19, enrolled during active disease.

The V and J genes are TRBV19 and TRBJ2-7, with a weak D call TRBD1 (5 bases). Deletions cut 7 bases from V and 5 bases from J, with 12 bases between. Germline CDR1 and CDR2: LNHDA and SQIVND (reference sequence). This CDR3 has 12 residues. As DNA, the CDR3 is TGTGCCAGTACGGCAGGGTCCCACGAGCAGTACTTC. This codes for CASTAGSHEQYF.

The chain combines TRBV18 with TRBJ2-2; 11 bases map to TRBD1. The junction had 9 bases not matched to a gene; V was cut back by 8 bases and J by 7 bases. There are 15 residues in the CDR3. CDR1 is KGHSH and CDR2 is LQKENI in the germline V gene. CDR3 nucleotide sequence: TGTGCCAGCGGAAGAGGACAGGGGGCCGACGGGGAGCTGTTTTTT. The encoded protein is CASGRGQGADGELFF.

In nucleotides, the CDR3 is TGTGCCAGCAGGGACAGGTCTAGCAATCAGCCCCAGCATTTT. It encodes CASRDRSSNQPQHF. The chain combines TRBV6-6 with TRBJ1-5; 7 nucleotides line up with TRBD1. Germline CDR1 reads MNHNY; CDR2 reads SVGAGI (reference sequence). The ends lost 6 bases at V and 0 bases at J; junction bases unmatched: 2. This CDR3 region has 14 residues.

This clone was picked up one time. The rearrangement links TRBV5-1 to TRBJ2-7, with D unclear. The CDR3 is 12 residues long. V dropped 1 base and J dropped 1 base, with 3 bases sitting between them. CDR1 and CDR2 from the germline V gene are SGHRS and YFSETQ. The CDR3 loop is CASSLSSYEQYF. DNA for the CDR3: TGCGCCAGCAGCTTGTCTTCCTACGAGCAGTACTTC.

The V call is TRBV19, the J call TRBJ1-1; TRBD1 matches 7 bases. There are 14 residues in the CDR3. Germline loops: CDR1 LNHDA, CDR2 SQIVND (reference sequence). The V segment lost 8 bases and the J segment 1 base; nucleotides outside the gene matches: 7. The CDR3: CASFRDSTNTEAFF. In DNA form, the CDR3 reads TGTGCCAGTTTCAGGGACAGCACGAACACTGAAGCTTTCTTT.

The chain uses TRBV16 and TRBJ2-2, with TRBD1 matching 7 bases. J lost 5 bases, V lost 0 bases, and 9 bases had no gene match. Per germline, CDR1 KGHSY and CDR2 FQNENV. The CDR3 is 17 residues long. CDR3 protein: CASSQSVGQKQTGELFF. The DNA of the CDR3 is TGTGCCAGCAGCCAATCTGTGGGACAGAAGCAAACCGGGGAGCTGTTTTTT. Drawing the rest from reference TRBV16 and TRBJ2-2, the complete variable domain is GEEVAQTPKHLVRGEGQKAKLYCAPIKGHSYVFWYQQVLKNEFKFLISFQNENVFDETGMPKERFSAKCLPNSPCSLEIQATKLEDSAVYFCASSQSVGQKQTGELFFGEGSRLTVL.

The rearrangement joins TRBV4-2 to TRBJ2-5, with TRBD2 as a possible D gene (6 bases). Germline CDR1 and CDR2: LGHNA and YNFKEQ. Trimming shortened V by 1 base and J by 1 base, and 16 bases separated the two germline ends. CDR3 size: 17 residues. The CDR3 coding sequence is TGTGCCAGCAGCCAAGCCGAGGGGCGGGGACCCCAAGAGACCCAGTACTTC. Translation: CASSQAEGRGPQETQYF.

The chain couples TRBV28 to TRBJ1-1; the D gene is possibly TRBD1 (5 bases). CDR3 length: 16 residues. V gave up 4 bases and J gave up 2 bases, with 17 bases separating them. The germline V gene has CDR1 MDHEN and CDR2 SYDVKM. The DNA of the CDR3 is TGTGCCAGCAGTTCCCCTGCAGGGAAGGACAACACTGAAGCTTTCTTT. Its translation is CASSSPAGKDNTEAFF.

The chain has TRBV12-1 and TRBJ2-2; TRBD2, the table's D call, was not compared with the DNA. TRBV12-1 counts as a pseudogene. There are 16 residues in the CDR3. Written as DNA, the CDR3 is TGTGCCAGCAGCACCCGACTAGCGGTTAGGACCGGGGAGCTGTTTTTT. Protein: CASSTRLAVRTGELFF.

The V and J genes are TRBV5-6 and TRBJ2-7, with D possibly TRBD2 on 6 matching bases. V was cut by 2 bases and J by 7 bases, with 19 bases left in between. The CDR3 consists of 15 residues. Germline lookup yields CDR1 SGHDT and CDR2 YYEEEE. As DNA, the CDR3 is TGTGCCAGCAGCTTTTCGGGAGTTTCCGGTAGGGAGCAGTACTTC. Translated: CASSFSGVSGREQYF.

The V gene is TRBV12-3 or TRBV12-4, the J gene TRBJ2-5, with a possible D match to TRBD1 (5 bases). V dropped 7 bases and J dropped 7 bases, with 13 bases sitting between them. This CDR3 region has 12 residues. CDR3 sequence reads: CASTRQSLTQYF. As DNA, the CDR3 is TGTGCCAGCACCCGACAGTCGTTGACCCAGTACTTC.

The chain employs TRBV28 and TRBJ2-7, with TRBD1 identical over 7 bases. Trimming took 6 bases from V and 1 from J; bases not matched to a gene: 6. Germline assignment: CDR1 MDHEN and CDR2 SYDVKM. CDR3 size: 14 residues. In DNA form, the CDR3 reads TGTGCCAGCAGAACCGGGACAGCTTCCTACGAGCAGTACTTC. As protein: CASRTGTASYEQYF.

The chain combines TRBV2 with TRBJ1-2; D is unresolved. With 7 bases removed from V and 3 bases from J, the gap between germline ends came to 12 bases. Germline CDR1 and CDR2: SNHLY and FYNNEI. This CDR3 is 13 amino acids long. The CDR3 here is CASTEGSHYGYTF. CDR3 coding DNA: TGTGCCAGCACTGAGGGCAGCCACTATGGCTACACCTTC.

This clone appeared a single time. The chain uses TRBV21-1 and TRBJ2-7; no check of the table's D call, TRBD1, against the DNA was made. TRBV21-1 is an annotated pseudogene. The CDR3 sequence is 15 residues long. CDR3 in amino acids: CASSRRQGVPYEQYF. For the CDR3, the DNA is TGTGCCAGCAGCAGGCGACAGGGTGTTCCCTACGAGCAGTACTTC.